This is a list of T cell receptor beta chains from one sample in a study of CD8 T cells in Susac syndrome. TCRdb used MiXCR to reprocess the immunoSEQ multiplex PCR reads, holding one entry per CDR3 protein. The table includes 65,000 to 85,000 distinct CDR3 sequences, around 93% detected once. Source material: CD8+ T cells from PBMCs. The source is a human donor with Susac syndrome. Both conserved end residues are part of each CDR3. D genes are given only for firm matches. A clone size is listed for some rows: how often the clone was seen (once, few, many), or a class if it is expanded.

abundance,j_gene,d_gene,v_gene,CDR3aa,CDR3nt
.,TRBJ2-3,TRBD2,TRBV27,CASSLSVLAGGHYTQYF,TGTGCCAGCAGCCTTTCGGTGCTAGCGGGGGGGCACTACACGCAGTATTTT
.,TRBJ1-1,.,TRBV4-3,CASSQDFGGRINTEAFF,TGCGCCAGCAGCCAAGATTTCGGGGGGCGGATAAACACTGAAGCTTTCTTT
.,TRBJ1-1,TRBD1,TRBV29-1,CSVYKGQGNTEAFF,TGCAGCGTCTATAAAGGACAGGGGAACACTGAAGCTTTCTTT
.,TRBJ1-4,TRBD1,TRBV27,CASSPLGQARRFGEKLFF,TGTGCCAGCAGCCCCCTAGGACAGGCAAGACGTTTCGGTGAAAAACTGTTTTTT
once,TRBJ2-5,TRBD1,TRBV12-3/TRBV12-4,CASSLDREGETQYF,TGTGCCAGCAGTTTGGACAGGGAAGGAGAGACCCAGTACTTC
.,TRBJ1-1,.,TRBV9,CASSTHPGTINSVNTEAFF,TGTGCCAGCAGCACCCACCCCGGGACTATCAACTCGGTGAACACTGAAGCTTTCTTT
.,TRBJ2-7,TRBD1,TRBV18,CASSRDRDHREQYF,TGTGCCAGCTCTCGAGACAGGGACCACCGCGAGCAGTACTTC
.,TRBJ2-7,TRBD2,TRBV7-2,CASSLVGRAAEQYF,TGTGCCAGCAGCTTGGTCGGGAGGGCCGCCGAGCAGTACTTC
.,TRBJ2-1,TRBD2,TRBV12-3/TRBV12-4,CASSLRIAGYNEQFF,TGTGCCAGCAGTTTGAGAATAGCGGGTTACAATGAGCAGTTCTTC
.,TRBJ2-3,.,TRBV20-1,CSARTDTQYF,TGCAGTGCTCGCACAGATACGCAGTATTTT
few,TRBJ2-2,.,TRBV7-2,CAMRREPPNTGELFF,TGTGCTATGCGGAGGGAACCACCCAACACCGGGGAGCTGTTTTTT
.,TRBJ2-2,.,TRBV15,CATSRERFQTGELFF,TGTGCCACCAGCAGAGAGCGGTTTCAGACCGGGGAGCTGTTTTTT
.,TRBJ2-2,.,TRBV19,CASSTIPAGNTGELFF,TGTGCCAGTAGTACGATACCTGCCGGGAACACCGGGGAGCTGTTTTTT
.,TRBJ2-1,.,TRBV4-1,CASSQGRGLTSYNEQFF,TGCGCCAGCAGCCAAGGTCGAGGGTTGACGTCCTACAATGAGCAGTTCTTC
few,TRBJ2-5,TRBD1,TRBV5-6,CASRTNRGYGAETQYF,TGTGCCAGCAGGACCAACAGGGGGTACGGCGCCGAGACCCAGTACTTC
once,TRBJ2-4,.,TRBV7-8,CASSLAPPWEVDWAKNIQYF,TGTGCCAGCAGCTTAGCCCCTCCATGGGAGGTGGACTGGGCCAAAAACATTCAGTACTTC
.,TRBJ1-6,.,TRBV9,CASSARDYSPLHF,TGTGCCAGCAGCGCCCGGGACTATTCACCCCTCCACTTT
.,TRBJ2-1,.,TRBV4-1,CASSQEIKEGDEQFF,TGCGCCAGCAGCCAAGAAATTAAGGAGGGGGATGAGCAGTTCTTC
once,TRBJ1-5,.,TRBV20-1,CSATPFALQGAYSNQPQHF,TGCAGTGCTACACCCTTTGCGTTACAGGGAGCCTATAGCAATCAGCCCCAGCATTTT
.,TRBJ1-1,TRBD1,TRBV30,CAWSVTGGGTEAFF,TGTGCCTGGAGTGTAACAGGGGGCGGGACTGAAGCTTTCTTT
.,TRBJ2-3,.,TRBV6-2/TRBV6-3,CASSRAWDGTDTQYF,TGTGCCAGCAGTCGGGCGTGGGACGGCACAGATACGCAGTATTTT
.,TRBJ2-7,.,TRBV7-8,CASSSVPTTRNSEQYF,TGTGCCAGCAGCTCCGTCCCGACTACCCGGAACAGCGAGCAGTACTTC
.,TRBJ1-1,TRBD1,TRBV6-5,CASRNGWQGAAEAFF,TGTGCCAGCAGAAACGGTTGGCAGGGGGCAGCTGAAGCTTTCTTT
once,TRBJ2-5,TRBD2,TRBV5-1,CASSPQPIAGSQETQYF,TGCGCCAGCAGCCCCCAACCCATAGCGGGCTCCCAAGAGACCCAGTACTTC
.,TRBJ1-1,.,TRBV13,CASSLYRLMNTEAFF,TGTGCCAGCAGCTTATATCGGCTTATGAACACTGAAGCTTTCTTT
.,TRBJ2-5,TRBD2,TRBV11-3,CASSASGGKWETQYF,TGTGCCAGCAGCGCCAGCGGGGGGAAATGGGAGACCCAGTACTTC
.,TRBJ1-5,.,TRBV30,CAWKSGTNNQPQHF,TGTGCCTGGAAGTCCGGGACGAACAATCAGCCCCAGCATTTT
.,TRBJ2-7,.,TRBV6-5,CASRPLRGRSYEQYF,TGTGCCAGCAGACCGCTCAGGGGACGATCCTACGAGCAGTACTTC
.,TRBJ1-1,.,TRBV30,CAWNFGSSMNTEAFF,TGTGCCTGGAATTTCGGCAGCAGTATGAACACTGAAGCTTTCTTT
.,TRBJ2-3,TRBD2,TRBV4-3,CASSQEGTVVSGGDTDTQYF,TGCGCCAGCAGCCAAGAGGGAACGGTGGTCTCGGGAGGGGACACAGATACGCAGTATTTT
.,TRBJ2-3,TRBD2,TRBV10-3,CAISDLAGADTQYF,TGTGCCATCAGTGATTTAGCGGGAGCAGATACGCAGTATTTT
.,TRBJ2-3,TRBD2,TRBV7-9,CASSPVYRGGTDTQYF,TGTGCCAGCAGCCCCGTTTACCGGGGGGGCACAGATACGCAGTATTTT